This T cell receptor (beta chain) is drawn from a study of HIV-infected patients and healthy controls. No cell fractionation was done, so the repertoire covers all unsorted peripheral blood T cells. CDR1 is SGHRS, CDR2 YFSETQ, per germline. V lost 2 bases to trimming and J lost 9 bases, with 18 bases between them. This CDR3 has 15 residues. By share, this clonotype counts as medium-sized. Alpha and beta constant-region primers primed reverse transcription of about 500 ng RNA. Using multiplexing indices, alpha and beta chain libraries were generated apart by chain-specific third strand synthesis. TCRdb redid the calling of the 5' RACE reads with MiXCR, one entry per CDR3 protein. The sample shows roughly 10,000 distinct CDR3 sequences, around 8% of them seen only once.

This chain uses TRBV5-1 with TRBJ2-1, with D hard to call. The sequence came from an adult in good health. Sequenced material: blood. In nucleotides, the CDR3 is TGCGCCAGCAGCTTTACGTCGGACCCACTCGGTGAGCAGTTCTTC. Protein: CASSFTSDPLGEQFF. Full variable domain (rest looked up from reference TRBV5-1 and TRBJ2-1): KAGVTQTPRYLIKTRGQQVTLSCSPISGHRSVSWYQQTPGQGLQFLFEYFSETQRNKGNFPGRFSGRQFSNSRSEMNVSTLELGDSALYLCASSFTSDPLGEQFFGPGTRLTVL.